The clone carrying this T cell receptor (beta chain) was seen just once. Its specificity is unknown. This specimen comes from a study of cytomegalovirus exposure and HLA in healthy donors. Study-wide points: Later, TCR association rates were found to vary by HLA locus, highest for DRB1 and lowest for HLA-C. Earlier analysis looked at TCR beta V segments, and most were productive about 87% or about 30% of the time. The authors later linked a missense DCLRE1C variant to TCR beta V- and J-gene trimming.

The PCR contained 60 Vbeta and 13 Jbeta primers. Profiled with immunoSEQ multiplex PCR; TCRdb holds only in-frame clones, not every one. The sample comprises fewer than 150,000 clones, about 80% of which are singletons, and 5% to 8.5% rests with the top ten. The germline V gene has CDR1 SGHDT and CDR2 YYEEEE. CDR3 size: 16 residues. Trimming at V came to 2 bases and at J to 0 bases, leaving 7 bases not matched to a gene. The sequence came from a man aged 35 to 55 in good health and CMV-seropositive. The rearrangement uses TRBV5-6 and TRBJ1-1; TRBD1 matches at 7 bases. Sequencing was performed on PBMCs. The CDR3 nucleotides read TGTGCCAGCAGCTTTAGGACAGGCGCTATGAACACTGAAGCTTTCTTT. This translates into CASSFRTGAMNTEAFF.